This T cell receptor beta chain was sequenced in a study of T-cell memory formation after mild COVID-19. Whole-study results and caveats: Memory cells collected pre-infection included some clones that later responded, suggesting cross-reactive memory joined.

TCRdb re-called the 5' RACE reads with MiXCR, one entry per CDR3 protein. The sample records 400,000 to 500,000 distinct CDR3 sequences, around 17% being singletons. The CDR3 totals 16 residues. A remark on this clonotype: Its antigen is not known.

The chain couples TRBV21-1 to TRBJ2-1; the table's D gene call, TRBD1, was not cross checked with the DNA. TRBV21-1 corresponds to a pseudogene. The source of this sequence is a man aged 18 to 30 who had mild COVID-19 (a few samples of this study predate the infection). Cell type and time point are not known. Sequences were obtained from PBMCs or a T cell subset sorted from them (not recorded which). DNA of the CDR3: TGTGCCAGCAGCAAAGGCCACCTGGGAGCCTACAATGAGCAGTTCTTC. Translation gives CASSKGHLGAYNEQFF.